These 29 T cell receptor beta chains were sequenced from one sample in a study of regulatory T cells in long-lasting Graves disease. Noted time point: newly diagnosed GD, antithyroid drugs for less than 3 months. RNA isolated from PBMCs was used to make the TCR library. CDR3-region Arm-PCR and iRepertoire HTBI primers produced the TCR beta libraries. Each CDR3 protein gets one entry after TCRdb re-called the multiplex PCR reads with MiXCR. The sample contains around 400,000 distinct CDR3 sequences, 15% to 17% of which appear only once. Material: peripheral blood mononuclear cells (PBMCs), obtained at new diagnosis, from a patient treated with antithyroid drugs. The receptor source for this set is a female donor with Graves disease.

In its sample, this clonotype was seen many times. The chain couples TRBV6-5 to TRBJ2-1, with 7 bases that match TRBD1. Per the germline V gene, CDR1 is MNHEY and CDR2 is SVGAGI. V lost 0 bases and J lost 4; bases outside the gene matches: 6. The CDR3 totals 16 residues. Here the CDR3 DNA reads TGTGCCAGCAGTTACTCGACGGGACAGTTATACAATGAGCAGTTCTTC. The encoded protein is CASSYSTGQLYNEQFF.

The table lists this clonotype with many counts. V is TRBV28 and J is TRBJ1-4, with TRBD1 matching 9 bases. The V gene end was trimmed by 0 bases and the J gene end by 5 bases; junction bases not matched to a gene: 1. This CDR3 spans 15 amino acids. The germline gives CDR1 MDHEN, CDR2 SYDVKM. The CDR3 coding sequence is TGTGCCAGCAGTTTATGGGGGACAGGGAATGAAAAACTGTTTTTT. Its translation is CASSLWGTGNEKLFF.

This clonotype was counted many times. The chain joins TRBV12-3 or TRBV12-4 to TRBJ2-1, with 13 bases lining up with TRBD2. Unmatched junction bases numbered 3, after V lost 7 bases and J lost 9 bases. The CDR3 covers 13 residues. The CDR3, as DNA: TGTGCCAGCAAGAGACTAGCGGGAGGTGAGCAGTTCTTC. Translated: CASKRLAGGEQFF.

On this clonotype itself: Being one base from a much bigger clone, this may be a read error. The CDR3 sequence: CASSPQGTYEPHGDYTF. The CDR3 nucleotides read TGTGCCAGCAGCCCGCAAGGGACCTACGAGCCCCACGGGGACTACACCTTC. The V and J genes are TRBV7-8 and TRBJ1-2, with D perhaps TRBD1 (5 bases). Germline V gene lookup returns CDR1 SGHVS and CDR2 FQNEAQ. V shed 5 bases and J shed 10 bases, with 29 bases lying between them. This CDR3 contains 17 residues.

This clonotype has a count of ten or more. The chain uses TRBV24-1 and TRBJ2-7; D may be TRBD1 (6 bases). CDR3 size: 15 residues. Trimming shortened V by 7 bases and J by 1 base, and 16 bases separated the two germline ends. CDR1 is KGHDR and CDR2 is SFDVKD in the germline V gene. The DNA of the CDR3 is TGTGCCACCAGGAGATTCGACAGGTTTTCCTACGAGCAGTACTTC. Its translation is CATRRFDRFSYEQYF.

This clonotype was observed many times. The chain links TRBV12-3 or TRBV12-4 to TRBJ2-2; 8 positions agree with TRBD1. Trimming at V came to 5 bases and at J to 5 bases, leaving 10 bases not matched to a gene. The CDR3 totals 16 residues. CDR3 DNA: TGTGCCAGCAGTCCCGGAGGCAGGGGGCGGACCGGGGAGCTGTTTTTT. The encoded protein is CASSPGGRGRTGELFF.

This clonotype was seen only a few times. This chain uses TRBV19 with TRBJ1-1; D may be TRBD1 (5 bases). Between the trimmed V and J ends, which lost 3 bases and 1 base, there was a span of 9 bases. This CDR3 is 14 amino acids long. Germline values: CDR1 LNHDA, CDR2 SQIVND (reference sequence). The CDR3 here is CASSMGQSNTEAFF. The CDR3, as DNA: TGTGCCAGTAGTATGGGGCAGTCGAACACTGAAGCTTTCTTT.

Regarding this clonotype: This likely comes from a read error, as the CDR3 has no conserved phenylalanine or tryptophan at its end. The chain joins TRBV28 to TRBJ2-3; TRBD2 agrees at 7 bases. CDR3 size: 15 residues. In germline, CDR1 is MDHEN, CDR2 SYDVKM. V lost 3 bases to trimming and J lost 5 bases; unmatched junction nucleotides: 8. The CDR3 spells CASSLSGTPQDTQYL. The CDR3 nucleotides are TGTGCCAGCAGTTTGAGCGGGACCCCCCAAGATACGCAGTATCTT.

This clonotype was recorded many times. V gene TRBV2 combines with J gene TRBJ1-2, with 7 nucleotides matching TRBD1. Germline values: CDR1 SNHLY, CDR2 FYNNEI. This CDR3 contains 13 residues. V shed 6 bases and J 3 bases; nucleotides not matched to a gene: 4. The CDR3 loop reads CASRTQGDYGYTF. CDR3 bases: TGTGCCAGCAGAACTCAGGGGGACTATGGCTACACCTTC.

This clonotype was counted ten times or more. This rearrangement joins TRBV5-4 to TRBJ1-1; 8 bases match TRBD1. The ends lost 0 bases at V and 2 bases at J; junction bases unmatched: 6. Germline loops: CDR1 SGHNT, CDR2 YYREEE (reference sequence). The CDR3 extends over 16 amino acids. This CDR3 is CASSLGISGGNTEAFF. CDR3 DNA sequence: TGTGCCAGCAGCTTGGGAATATCAGGGGGCAACACTGAAGCTTTCTTT.

This clonotype was seen ten or more times. The chain employs TRBV6-2 or TRBV6-3 and TRBJ2-1, with 7 positions matching TRBD2. This CDR3 is built from 13 residues. Germline CDR1 is MNHEY and CDR2 is SVGEGT. V lost 7 bases and J lost 5; bases outside the gene matches: 5. CDR3 protein: CASISGMNNEQFF. The DNA of the CDR3 is TGTGCCAGCATAAGCGGGATGAACAATGAGCAGTTCTTC.

The rearrangement uses TRBV7-9 and TRBJ2-1; 10 bases fit TRBD2. CDR3 length: 21 amino acids. V was clipped by 3 bases and J by 2 bases; unmatched bases: 19. Germline CDR1 SEHNR, CDR2 FQNEAQ (reference sequence). The CDR3 loop is CASSLVEILEPSGRTYNEQFF. Written as DNA, the CDR3 is TGTGCCAGCAGCTTGGTCGAGATCCTCGAGCCTAGCGGGAGAACCTACAATGAGCAGTTCTTC.

The table lists this clonotype with many counts. The chain combines TRBV28 with TRBJ1-4; 9 bases line up with TRBD1. V lost 5 bases to trimming and J lost 2 bases; unmatched junction nucleotides: 12. This CDR3 spans 18 amino acids. Germline CDR1 is MDHEN and CDR2 is SYDVKM. Here the CDR3 reads CASSPGQGISSTNEKLFF. CDR3 coding DNA: TGTGCCAGCAGTCCGGGACAGGGAATTTCTTCGACTAATGAAAAACTGTTTTTT.

This clonotype was observed many times. The chain combines TRBV5-1 with TRBJ2-2; D remains ambiguous. This CDR3 is 14 amino acids long. V lost 4 bases and J 6 bases, leaving 13 bases between the germline ends. The germline CDR1 and CDR2 sequences are SGHRS and YFSETQ. CDR3 sequence: CASSADPRAGELFF. As DNA, the CDR3 is TGCGCCAGCAGCGCGGACCCCCGCGCCGGGGAGCTGTTTTTT. The whole variable domain, filled in from reference TRBV5-1 and TRBJ2-2, reads KAGVTQTPRYLIKTRGQQVTLSCSPISGHRSVSWYQQTPGQGLQFLFEYFSETQRNKGNFPGRFSGRQFSNSRSEMNVSTLELGDSALYLCASSADPRAGELFFGEGSRLTVL.

This clonotype was detected ten times or more. V is TRBV5-1 and J is TRBJ1-2; possibly TRBD1 for D (5 bases). Deletions cut 0 bases from V and 0 bases from J, with 9 bases between. The CDR3 loop spans 15 amino acids. Germline CDR1 and CDR2: SGHRS and YFSETQ. The CDR3 is CASSLGPGTNYGYTF. CDR3 sequence (DNA): TGCGCCAGCAGCTTGGGTCCAGGGACTAACTATGGCTACACCTTC.

This clonotype has a count of ten or more. This chain links TRBV28 with TRBJ1-1; a weak D match, TRBD1 (5 bases). The CDR3 sequence is 13 residues long. Trimming pared 6 bases from V and 1 base from J, leaving 9 bases between. Germline V lookup: CDR1 MDHEN, CDR2 SYDVKM. CDR3 in amino acids: CASSGGQNTEAFF. The CDR3 nucleotides are TGTGCCAGCAGCGGCGGACAGAACACTGAAGCTTTCTTT.

The CDR3: CASSPRQGQSDGYTF. In DNA form, the CDR3 reads TGTGCCAGCTCACCACGGCAGGGGCAATCGGATGGCTACACCTTC. This chain links TRBV18 with TRBJ1-2; D possibly corresponds to TRBD1 (6 bases). The CDR3 spans 15 residues. Per the germline V gene, CDR1 is KGHSH and CDR2 is LQKENI. The ends were cut back, 1 base at V and 6 bases at J, with 15 bases in the middle.

This clonotype was detected many times. The rearrangement links TRBV6-1 to TRBJ1-1; no clear D. Germline V gene data show CDR1 as MNHNS and CDR2 as SASEGT. Trimming removed 11 bases from V and 0 bases from J, with 31 bases in between. This CDR3 comprises 19 residues. As DNA, the CDR3 is TGTGCCCGCCGGACTCCGAGTAGGTACTTCAATCGTATGAACACTGAAGCTTTCTTT. It codes for CARRTPSRYFNRMNTEAFF.

The gene calls are TRBV6-5 and TRBJ1-5; D possibly corresponds to TRBD1 (6 bases). From germline, CDR1 is MNHEY and CDR2 SVGAGI. V was trimmed by 4 bases and J by 2 bases, leaving 9 bases between them. This CDR3 contains 14 residues. CDR3 amino acids: CASSSGEGNQPQHF. CDR3 nucleotide sequence: TGTGCCAGCAGTTCAGGGGAAGGCAATCAGCCCCAGCATTTT.

The chain joins TRBV14 to TRBJ2-5; 7 positions agree with TRBD1. Germline CDR1 SGHDN, CDR2 FVKESK. With 0 bases clipped from V and 0 bases from J, the junction kept 7 bases outside the gene matches. This CDR3 contains 17 residues. In nucleotides, the CDR3 is TGTGCCAGCAGCCAAGATGGGACAGTTTTATACCAAGAGACCCAGTACTTC. Encoded protein: CASSQDGTVLYQETQYF.

This clonotype has at least ten counts. The J gene is TRBJ2-3, the V gene TRBV9, with 7 bases fitting TRBD2. The germline gives CDR1 SGDLS, CDR2 YYNGEE. This CDR3 spans 15 amino acids. Losses at the gene ends were 0 bases for V and 2 bases for J; bases not matched to a gene: 3. This CDR3 is CASSVAGGSTDTQYF. The CDR3 coding sequence is TGTGCCAGCAGCGTAGCGGGGGGTTCCACAGATACGCAGTATTTT.

This clonotype was picked up many times. The V and J genes are TRBV28 and TRBJ2-3; D call uncertain. V was trimmed by 4 bases and J by 6 bases, leaving 11 bases between them. This CDR3 is built from 13 residues. Germline CDR1 MDHEN, CDR2 SYDVKM. As DNA, the CDR3 is TGTGCCAGCAGTTCCACAGCGAGGGATACGCAGTATTTT. Protein: CASSSTARDTQYF.

This clonotype has at least ten counts. The V and J genes are TRBV27 and TRBJ2-5; D ambiguous. CDR3 length: 13 amino acids. Germline CDR1 is MNHEY and CDR2 is SMNVEV (reference sequence). V was trimmed by 6 bases and J by 9 bases, leaving 17 bases between them. DNA of the CDR3: TGTGCCAGCAGCGACATCGCAAGGATCCCCCAGTACTTC. Translation gives CASSDIARIPQYF.

The chain employs TRBV28 and TRBJ2-7, with D tentatively TRBD1 (6 bases). Germline CDR1 MDHEN, CDR2 SYDVKM. The length of the CDR3 is 13 residues. V lost 5 bases, J lost 3 bases, and 11 bases lay in between. The chain's CDR3 is CASSAGVNYEQYF. The CDR3, as DNA: TGTGCCAGCAGTGCAGGGGTAAACTACGAGCAGTACTTC.

This clonotype was detected ten times or more. The chain employs TRBV7-2 and TRBJ2-7; no clear D gene. The CDR3 length is 14 residues. Germline V gene data show CDR1 as SGHTA and CDR2 as FQGNSA. Deletions cut 1 base from V and 3 bases from J, with 10 bases between. In DNA form, the CDR3 reads TGTGCCAGCAGCTTAGTTCGGAACCTCTACGAGCAGTACTTC. Protein product: CASSLVRNLYEQYF.

There are many counts of this clonotype. This chain joins TRBV27 and TRBJ2-7; D is perhaps TRBD1 (5 bases). This CDR3 has 15 residues. CDR1 and CDR2 (germline): MNHEY, SMNVEV (reference sequence). V lost 0 bases and J lost 2, with 11 bases in between. CDR3 sequence (DNA): TGTGCCAGCAGTTTATCCTGGCAGGGTACCTACGAGCAGTACTTC. Amino acids: CASSLSWQGTYEQYF.

The CDR3 DNA follows: TGTGCCAGCAGCCTTCGACTAGAAGGTGAGCAGTTCTTC. It codes for CASSLRLEGEQFF. The chain joins TRBV14 to TRBJ2-1; TRBD2 might be the D (6 bases). The CDR3 consists of 13 residues. Trimming shortened V by 4 bases and J by 9 bases, and 13 bases separated the two germline ends. Germline-derived CDR1 and CDR2 are SGHDN and FVKESK.

CDR3 sequence: CASSSQGLRDQPQHF. The CDR3 region has the DNA TGTGCCAGCTCATCACAGGGGTTGAGGGATCAGCCCCAGCATTTT. The chain combines TRBV18 with TRBJ1-5; TRBD1 agrees at 7 bases. CDR1 is KGHSH and CDR2 is LQKENI in the germline V gene. The trim removed 5 bases at V and 5 bases at J, leaving 9 bases unmatched. CDR3 length: 15 amino acids. Drawing the rest from reference TRBV18 and TRBJ1-5, the complete variable domain is NAGVMQNPRHLVRRRGQEARLRCSPMKGHSHVYWYRQLPEEGLKFMVYLQKENIIDESGMPKERFSAEFPKEGPSILRIQQVVRGDSAAYFCASSSQGLRDQPQHFGDGTRLSIL.

This clonotype was observed at least ten times. The chain recombines TRBV6-5 with TRBJ2-7, with no clear D. Germline loops: CDR1 MNHEY, CDR2 SVGAGI. V dropped 4 bases and J dropped 2 bases, with 9 bases sitting between them. The CDR3 extends over 13 amino acids. The chain's CDR3 is CASSLNPAYEQYF. CDR3 DNA: TGTGCCAGCAGTTTAAACCCGGCCTACGAGCAGTACTTC.